The T cell receptor beta chain under discussion was sequenced for a study of identical twins. V gave up 0 bases and J gave up 5 bases, with 14 bases separating them. The V gene's germline CDR1 is SGHKS and CDR2 YYEKEE (reference sequence). The CDR3 extends over 16 amino acids. Study outcomes and limitations: Where out-of-frame alpha sequences were twin-shared, they showed excess low generation probability.

TCRdb re-called the 5' RACE reads through MiXCR, storing one row per CDR3 protein. The table lists about 240,000 distinct CDR3 sequences, over 9.5% of them singletons, with more than 8.5% in the top ten. This clonotype was seen more than once but under ten times. What it binds is unknown. The chain recombines TRBV5-5 with TRBJ1-4; a possible D gene is TRBD1 (5 bases). The clonotype originates from a man aged 50-59 years in good health. The sequencing input was memory T cells sorted from blood. The CDR3 reads CASSLDRHGSNEKLFF. CDR3 nucleotide sequence: TGTGCCAGCAGCTTGGACAGGCACGGGAGCAATGAAAAACTGTTTTTT.